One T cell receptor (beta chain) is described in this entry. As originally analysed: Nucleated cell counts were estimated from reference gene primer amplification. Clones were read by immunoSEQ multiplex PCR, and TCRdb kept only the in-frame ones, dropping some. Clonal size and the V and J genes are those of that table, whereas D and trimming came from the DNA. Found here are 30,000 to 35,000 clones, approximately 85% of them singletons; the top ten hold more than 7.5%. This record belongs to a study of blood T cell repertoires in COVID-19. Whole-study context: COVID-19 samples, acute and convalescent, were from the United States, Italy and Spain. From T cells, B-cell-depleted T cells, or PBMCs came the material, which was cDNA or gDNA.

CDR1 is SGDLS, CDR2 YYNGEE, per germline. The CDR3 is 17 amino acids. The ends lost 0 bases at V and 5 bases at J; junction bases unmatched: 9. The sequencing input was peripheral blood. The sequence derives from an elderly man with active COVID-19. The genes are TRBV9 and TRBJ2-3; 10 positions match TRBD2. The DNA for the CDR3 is TGTGCCAGCAGCGTAGGGCCAGCGGGGGGGCTTGGAGATACGCAGTATTTT. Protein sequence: CASSVGPAGGLGDTQYF.